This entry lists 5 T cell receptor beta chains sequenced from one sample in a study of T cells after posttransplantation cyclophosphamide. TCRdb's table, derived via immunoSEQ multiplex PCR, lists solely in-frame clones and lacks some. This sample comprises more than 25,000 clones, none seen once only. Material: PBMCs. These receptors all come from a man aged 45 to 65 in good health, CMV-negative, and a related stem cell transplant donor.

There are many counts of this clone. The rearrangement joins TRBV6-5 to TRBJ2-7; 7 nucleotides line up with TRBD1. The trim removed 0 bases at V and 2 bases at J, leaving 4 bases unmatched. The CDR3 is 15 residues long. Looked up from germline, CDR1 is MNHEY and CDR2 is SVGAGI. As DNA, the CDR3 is TGTGCCAGCAGTTACTCTCTCCAGGGGGCCTACGAGCAGTACTTC. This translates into CASSYSLQGAYEQYF.

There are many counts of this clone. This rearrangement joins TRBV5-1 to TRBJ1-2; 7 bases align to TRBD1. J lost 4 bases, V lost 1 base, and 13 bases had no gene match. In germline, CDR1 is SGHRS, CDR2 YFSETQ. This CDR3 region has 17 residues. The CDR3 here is CASSLSGQPLEGYGYTF. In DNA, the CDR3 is TGCGCCAGCAGCTTGTCGGGACAGCCCCTCGAAGGCTATGGCTACACCTTC.

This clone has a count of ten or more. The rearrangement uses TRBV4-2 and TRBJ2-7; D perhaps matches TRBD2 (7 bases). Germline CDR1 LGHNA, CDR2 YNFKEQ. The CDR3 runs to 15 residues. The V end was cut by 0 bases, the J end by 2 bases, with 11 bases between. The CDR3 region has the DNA TGTGCCAGCAGCCAAGAGGGGGGGCTTCCCTACGAGCAGTACTTC. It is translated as CASSQEGGLPYEQYF.

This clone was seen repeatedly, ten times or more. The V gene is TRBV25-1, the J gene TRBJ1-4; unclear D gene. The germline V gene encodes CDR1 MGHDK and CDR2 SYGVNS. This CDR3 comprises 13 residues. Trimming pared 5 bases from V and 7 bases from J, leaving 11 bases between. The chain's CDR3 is CASSMPPGEKLFF. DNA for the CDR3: TGTGCCAGCAGTATGCCTCCGGGTGAAAAACTGTTTTTT.

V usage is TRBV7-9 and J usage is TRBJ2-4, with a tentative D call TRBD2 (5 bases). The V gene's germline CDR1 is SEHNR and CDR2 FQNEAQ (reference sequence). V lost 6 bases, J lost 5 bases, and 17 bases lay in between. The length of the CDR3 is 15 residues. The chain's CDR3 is CASSSGKFRENIQYF. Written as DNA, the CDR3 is TGTGCCAGCAGTTCCGGGAAATTTCGGGAAAACATTCAGTACTTC.